The rows below give T cell receptor beta chains drawn from one sample of a study of PD-L1 blockade in urothelial cancer. Profiling relied on immunoSEQ multiplex PCR, and the TCRdb table lists in-frame clones only, not all of them. The table lists 100,000 to 150,000 clones, roughly 88% of them singletons. Here the sequenced sample was PBMCs, taken around atezolizumab (anti-PD-L1) treatment. These receptors came from a man aged 50-59 years with urothelial cancer. CDR3s include the opening cysteine and the closing phenylalanine or tryptophan. A D gene is named only where the DNA matches it firmly. Expanded clones get a size class; other rows say once, few or many, or leave the size out.

CDR3,DNA,size,D,J,V
CASSLHTGYTF,TGTGCCAGCAGCTTGCACACGGGCTACACCTTC,once,NA,TRBJ1-2,TRBV5-4
CASSERLAGLYNEQFF,TGTGCCAGCAGTGAAAGGCTAGCGGGACTCTACAATGAGCAGTTCTTC,NA,TRBD2,TRBJ2-1,TRBV6-1
CASSRSTRTGNEQFF,TGTGCCAGCAGCCGGTCGACACGGACGGGGAATGAGCAGTTCTTC,NA,NA,TRBJ2-1,TRBV5-8
CATSSGRTDTQYF,TGTGCCACCTCAAGCGGGAGGACAGATACGCAGTATTTT,NA,TRBD2,TRBJ2-3,TRBV15
CASSQLGGEHQPQHF,TGTGCCAGCTCTCAGCTCGGTGGAGAACATCAGCCCCAGCATTTT,NA,NA,TRBJ1-5,TRBV18
CASSLSAGGTDTQYF,TGTGCCAGCAGTTTGAGCGCGGGGGGCACAGATACGCAGTATTTT,NA,TRBD2,TRBJ2-3,TRBV27
CASSYRGFNTEAFF,TGTGCCAGCAGTTACAGGGGTTTTAACACTGAAGCTTTCTTT,NA,TRBD1,TRBJ1-1,TRBV2
CASVAGGPWDEQFF,TGTGCCAGCGTAGCGGGAGGGCCGTGGGATGAGCAGTTCTTC,NA,TRBD2,TRBJ2-1,TRBV2
CASSPRASGSTGELFF,TGTGCCAGCAGCCCACGTGCTAGCGGGAGTACCGGGGAGCTGTTTTTT,NA,TRBD2,TRBJ2-2,TRBV7-9
CASSSEWEGHNEQFF,TGTGCCAGCAGCTCGGAGTGGGAGGGACACAATGAGCAGTTCTTC,NA,TRBD2,TRBJ2-1,TRBV5-4
CASKLEPTGFSGNTIYF,TGCGCCAGCAAACTGGAACCAACAGGTTTCTCTGGAAACACCATATATTTT,NA,NA,TRBJ1-3,TRBV5-1
CAISGSRNEQFF,TGTGCCATTAGCGGGAGTCGCAATGAGCAGTTCTTC,NA,TRBD2,TRBJ2-1,TRBV10-3
CASSGLAQERDTQYF,TGTGCCAGCAGCGGACTAGCGCAGGAGAGAGATACGCAGTATTTT,NA,TRBD2,TRBJ2-3,TRBV14
CASSPGLAATDTQYF,TGTGCTAGCAGCCCGGGACTAGCTGCCACAGATACGCAGTATTTT,NA,TRBD2,TRBJ2-3,TRBV7-7
CASSPLGLGYEQYF,TGTGCCAGCAGCCCGCTAGGCCTCGGCTACGAGCAGTACTTC,NA,NA,TRBJ2-7,TRBV11-2
CASSSTYNEQFF,TGTGCCAGCAGCTCCACATACAATGAGCAGTTCTTC,NA,NA,TRBJ2-1,TRBV5-4
CASSLGGLDNEQFF,TGTGCCAGCAGCTTAGGAGGACTAGACAATGAGCAGTTCTTC,NA,TRBD2,TRBJ2-1,TRBV7-2
CASSVQAGGFRLNEQFF,TGTGCCAGCAGCGTCCAGGCGGGAGGATTCCGTTTGAATGAGCAGTTCTTC,NA,TRBD2,TRBJ2-1,TRBV9
CASSVTSGNEQFF,TGTGCCAGCAGTGTGACTAGCGGCAATGAGCAGTTCTTC,NA,TRBD2,TRBJ2-1,TRBV6-6
CASMAGLAGGGQFF,TGTGCCAGCATGGCGGGACTAGCGGGAGGGGGGCAGTTCTTC,once,TRBD2,TRBJ2-1,TRBV28
CASSYPEGQGNLF,TGTGCCAGCAGTTACCCGGAGGGACAGGGCAACCTCTTC,few,TRBD1,TRBJ2-1,TRBV6-6
CASSPLGAAGGTTDTQYF,TGTGCCAGCAGTCCTCTCGGGGCGGCGGGAGGGACGACAGATACGCAGTATTTT,NA,TRBD2,TRBJ2-3,TRBV28
CASSPVASSYNEQFF,TGTGCCAGCAGCCCAGTAGCGAGCTCCTACAATGAGCAGTTCTTC,few,NA,TRBJ2-1,TRBV7-3
CASSFAGLAYNEQFF,TGTGCCAGCAGCTTTGCGGGACTCGCCTACAATGAGCAGTTCTTC,NA,NA,TRBJ2-1,TRBV7-6
CASSLSTFGETQYF,TGCGCCAGCAGTCTCAGTACGTTTGGAGAGACCCAGTACTTC,NA,NA,TRBJ2-5,TRBV5-1
CASSPTGTLSYGYTF,TGTGCCAGCAGCCCGACAGGAACGTTGTCCTATGGCTACACCTTC,NA,NA,TRBJ1-2,TRBV14
CASSIDRDEQYF,TGCGCCAGCAGCATAGACAGGGATGAGCAGTACTTC,once,TRBD1,TRBJ2-7,TRBV5-1
CAWSVAGGYSNQPQHF,TGTGCCTGGAGTGTAGCCGGGGGTTATAGCAATCAGCCCCAGCATTTT,once,NA,TRBJ1-5,TRBV30
CASRAGSYQPQHF,TGTGCCAGCAGGGCCGGGTCCTATCAGCCCCAGCATTTT,NA,NA,TRBJ1-5,TRBV28
CAWSYSLTGRNSPLHF,TGTGCCTGGAGTTACTCTCTTACAGGGCGTAATTCACCCCTCCACTTT,NA,NA,TRBJ1-6,TRBV30
CASSPSGREYTQYF,TGTGCCAGCAGCCCTAGCGGGAGAGAGTATACGCAGTATTTT,once,TRBD2,TRBJ2-3,TRBV7-3
CASSQESGNSPLHF,TGTGCCAGCAGCCAAGAGTCAGGGAACTCACCCCTCCACTTT,once,NA,TRBJ1-6,TRBV14
CASSVDWQGVVGYTF,TGTGCCAGCAGCGTAGATTGGCAGGGGGTAGTCGGCTACACCTTC,NA,TRBD1,TRBJ1-2,TRBV9